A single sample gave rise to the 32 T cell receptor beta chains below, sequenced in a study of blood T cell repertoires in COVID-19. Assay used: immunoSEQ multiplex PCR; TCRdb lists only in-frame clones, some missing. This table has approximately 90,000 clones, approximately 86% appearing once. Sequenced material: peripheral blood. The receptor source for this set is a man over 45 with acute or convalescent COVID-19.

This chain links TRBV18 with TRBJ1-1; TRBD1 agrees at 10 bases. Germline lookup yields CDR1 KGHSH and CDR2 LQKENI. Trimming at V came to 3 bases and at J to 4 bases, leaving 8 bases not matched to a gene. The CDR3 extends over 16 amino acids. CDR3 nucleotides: TGTGCCAGCTCACCCCGACAGGGGGCAGTTGGCACTGAAGCTTTCTTT. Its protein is CASSPRQGAVGTEAFF.

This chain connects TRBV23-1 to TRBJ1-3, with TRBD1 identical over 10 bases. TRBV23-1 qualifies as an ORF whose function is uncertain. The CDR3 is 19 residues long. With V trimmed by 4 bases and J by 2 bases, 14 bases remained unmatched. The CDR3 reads CASSPEGTGVSEAGNTIYF. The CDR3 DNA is TGCGCCAGCAGTCCGGAAGGGACAGGGGTTTCGGAAGCTGGAAACACCATATATTTT.

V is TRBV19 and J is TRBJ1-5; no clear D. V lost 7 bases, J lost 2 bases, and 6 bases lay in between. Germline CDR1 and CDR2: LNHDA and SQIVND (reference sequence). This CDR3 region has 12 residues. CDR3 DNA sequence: TGTGCCAGTACCTCGGGCAATCAGCCCCAGCATTTT. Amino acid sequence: CASTSGNQPQHF.

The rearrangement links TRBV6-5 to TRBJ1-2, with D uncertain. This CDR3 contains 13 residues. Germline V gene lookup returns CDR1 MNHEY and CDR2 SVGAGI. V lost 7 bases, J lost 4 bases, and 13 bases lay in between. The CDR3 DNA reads TGTGCCAGCACCCTGCTGGGGAGCTATGGCTACACCTTC. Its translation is CASTLLGSYGYTF.

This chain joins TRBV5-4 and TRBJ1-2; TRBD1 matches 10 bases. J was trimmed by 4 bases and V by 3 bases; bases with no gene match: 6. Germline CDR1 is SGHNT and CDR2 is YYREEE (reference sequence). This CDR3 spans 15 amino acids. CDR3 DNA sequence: TGTGCCAGCAGCTCGAGGACAGGGGGAAGCTATGGCTACACCTTC. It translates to CASSSRTGGSYGYTF.

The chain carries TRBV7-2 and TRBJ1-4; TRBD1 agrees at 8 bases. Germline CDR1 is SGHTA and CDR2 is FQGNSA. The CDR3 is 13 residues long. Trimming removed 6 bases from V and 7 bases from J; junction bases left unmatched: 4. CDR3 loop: CASSPGGSEKLFF. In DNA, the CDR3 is TGTGCCAGCAGTCCAGGGGGCTCTGAAAAACTGTTTTTT.

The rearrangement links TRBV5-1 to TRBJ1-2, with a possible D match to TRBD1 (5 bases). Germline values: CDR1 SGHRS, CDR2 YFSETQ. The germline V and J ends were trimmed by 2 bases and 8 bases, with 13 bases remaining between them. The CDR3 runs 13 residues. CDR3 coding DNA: TGCGCCAGCAGCTTCGGTCAGGGCAGAGGCTACACCTTC. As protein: CASSFGQGRGYTF.

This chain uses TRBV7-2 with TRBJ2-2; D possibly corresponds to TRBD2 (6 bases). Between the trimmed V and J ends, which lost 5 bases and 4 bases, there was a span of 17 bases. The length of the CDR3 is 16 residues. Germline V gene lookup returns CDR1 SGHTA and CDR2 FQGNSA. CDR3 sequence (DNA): TGTGCCAGCAGCCGGGACTTTCTGGCGGCCACCGGGGAGCTGTTTTTT. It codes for CASSRDFLAATGELFF.

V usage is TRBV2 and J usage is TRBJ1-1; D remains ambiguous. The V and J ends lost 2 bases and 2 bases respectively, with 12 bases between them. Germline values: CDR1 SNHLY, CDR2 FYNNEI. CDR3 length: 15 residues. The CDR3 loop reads CASSENPTFNTEAFF. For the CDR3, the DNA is TGTGCCAGCAGTGAAAACCCCACTTTTAACACTGAAGCTTTCTTT.

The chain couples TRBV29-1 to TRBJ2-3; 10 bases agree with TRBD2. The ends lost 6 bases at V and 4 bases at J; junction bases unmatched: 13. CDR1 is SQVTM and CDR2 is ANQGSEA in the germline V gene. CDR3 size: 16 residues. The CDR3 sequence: CSVGGETSGSSDTQYF. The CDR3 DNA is TGCAGCGTGGGGGGGGAGACTAGCGGGTCCTCAGATACGCAGTATTTT.

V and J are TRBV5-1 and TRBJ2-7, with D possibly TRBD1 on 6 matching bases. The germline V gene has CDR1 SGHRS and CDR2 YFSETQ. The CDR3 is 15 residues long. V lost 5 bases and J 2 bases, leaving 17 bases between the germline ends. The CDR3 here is CASSWDTGTTYEQYF. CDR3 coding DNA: TGCGCCAGCAGTTGGGATACAGGGACCACCTACGAGCAGTACTTC.

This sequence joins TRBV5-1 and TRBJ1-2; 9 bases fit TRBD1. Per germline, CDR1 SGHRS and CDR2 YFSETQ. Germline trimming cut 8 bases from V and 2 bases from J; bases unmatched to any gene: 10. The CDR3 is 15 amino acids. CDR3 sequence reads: CASSQGTGGNYGYTF. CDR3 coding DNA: TGCGCCAGTTCACAAGGAACAGGGGGCAACTATGGCTACACCTTC. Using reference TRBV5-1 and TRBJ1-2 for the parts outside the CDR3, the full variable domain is KAGVTQTPRYLIKTRGQQVTLSCSPISGHRSVSWYQQTPGQGLQFLFEYFSETQRNKGNFPGRFSGRQFSNSRSEMNVSTLELGDSALYLCASSQGTGGNYGYTFGSGTRLTVV.

For the CDR3, the DNA is TGTGCCAGCAAACGGGGGGCAGAACAAGAGACCCAGTACTTC. Its protein product is CASKRGAEQETQYF. The V call is TRBV2, the J call TRBJ2-5; TRBD2 might be the D (7 bases). Germline V gene sequence: CDR1 SNHLY, CDR2 FYNNEI. CDR3 size: 14 residues. V was shortened by 7 bases and J by 2 bases, with 14 bases between the two germline ends.

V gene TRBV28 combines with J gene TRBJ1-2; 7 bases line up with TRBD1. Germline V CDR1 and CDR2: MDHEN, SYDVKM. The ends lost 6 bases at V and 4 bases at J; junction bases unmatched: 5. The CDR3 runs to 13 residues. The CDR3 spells CASRRQGGYGYTF. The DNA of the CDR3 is TGTGCCAGCAGGCGACAGGGAGGCTATGGCTACACCTTC.

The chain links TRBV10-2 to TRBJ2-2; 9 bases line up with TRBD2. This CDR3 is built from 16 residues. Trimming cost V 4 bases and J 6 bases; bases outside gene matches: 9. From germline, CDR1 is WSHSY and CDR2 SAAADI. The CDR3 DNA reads TGCGCCAGCAGTGGGGTGAGGACTAGCGCTTCCGGGGAGCTGTTTTTT. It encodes CASSGVRTSASGELFF.

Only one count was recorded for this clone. The CDR3 nucleotides are TGTGCCAGCAGTTACGCTAACAGGGGCCACGAGCAGTACTTC. It translates to CASSYANRGHEQYF. This chain connects TRBV6-5 to TRBJ2-7; 7 bases are a match to TRBD1. The germline CDR1 and CDR2 sequences are MNHEY and SVGAGI. The CDR3 has 14 residues. Germline trimming cut 2 bases from V and 5 bases from J; bases unmatched to any gene: 6.

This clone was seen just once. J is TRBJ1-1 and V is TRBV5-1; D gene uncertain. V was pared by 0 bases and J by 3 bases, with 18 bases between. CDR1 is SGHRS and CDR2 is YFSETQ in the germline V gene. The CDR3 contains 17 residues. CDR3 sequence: CASSLESPPVSYTEAFF. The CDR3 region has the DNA TGCGCCAGCAGCTTGGAGAGTCCCCCCGTGAGTTACACTGAAGCTTTCTTT.

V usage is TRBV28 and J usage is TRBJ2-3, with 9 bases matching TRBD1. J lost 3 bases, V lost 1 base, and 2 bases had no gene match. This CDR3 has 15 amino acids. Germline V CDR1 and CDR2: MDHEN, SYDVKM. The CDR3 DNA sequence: TGTGCCAGCAGTTTATCAGGGACAGGGACAGATACGCAGTATTTT. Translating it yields CASSLSGTGTDTQYF.

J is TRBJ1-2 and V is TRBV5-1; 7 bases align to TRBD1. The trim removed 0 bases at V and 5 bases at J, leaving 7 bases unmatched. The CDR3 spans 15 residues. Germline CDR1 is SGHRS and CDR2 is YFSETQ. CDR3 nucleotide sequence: TGCGCCAGCAGCTTGGTAGTCACAGGGGAATATGGCTACACCTTC. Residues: CASSLVVTGEYGYTF.

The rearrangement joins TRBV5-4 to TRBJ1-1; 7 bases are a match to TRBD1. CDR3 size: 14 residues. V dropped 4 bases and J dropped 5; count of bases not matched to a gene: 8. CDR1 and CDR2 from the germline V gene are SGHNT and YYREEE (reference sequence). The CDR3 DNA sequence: TGTGCCAGCAGCCAAACAGGGGATGAAACTGAAGCTTTCTTT. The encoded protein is CASSQTGDETEAFF.

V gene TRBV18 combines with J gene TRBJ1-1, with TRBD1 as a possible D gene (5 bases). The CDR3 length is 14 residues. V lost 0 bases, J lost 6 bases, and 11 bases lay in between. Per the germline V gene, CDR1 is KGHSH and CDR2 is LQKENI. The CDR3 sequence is CASSPPPGGAEAFF. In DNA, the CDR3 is TGTGCCAGCTCACCACCTCCCGGGGGGGCTGAAGCTTTCTTT.

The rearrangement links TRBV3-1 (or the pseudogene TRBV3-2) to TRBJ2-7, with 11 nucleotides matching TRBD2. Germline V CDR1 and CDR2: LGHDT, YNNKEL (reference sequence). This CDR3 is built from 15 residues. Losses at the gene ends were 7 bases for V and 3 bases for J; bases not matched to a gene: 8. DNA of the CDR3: TGTGCCAGCACCCCAGGTAGCGGGGGGGTCTACGAGCAGTACTTC. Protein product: CASTPGSGGVYEQYF.

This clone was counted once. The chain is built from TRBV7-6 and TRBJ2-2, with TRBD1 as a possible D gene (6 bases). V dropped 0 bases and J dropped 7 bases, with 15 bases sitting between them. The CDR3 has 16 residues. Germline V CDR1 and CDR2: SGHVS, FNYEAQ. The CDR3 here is CASSLAVRGDHGELFF. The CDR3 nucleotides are TGTGCCAGCAGCTTAGCCGTCAGGGGCGATCACGGGGAGCTGTTTTTT.

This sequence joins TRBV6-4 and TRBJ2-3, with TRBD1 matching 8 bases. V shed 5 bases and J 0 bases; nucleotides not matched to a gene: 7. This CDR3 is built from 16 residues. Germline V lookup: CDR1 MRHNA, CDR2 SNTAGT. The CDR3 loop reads CASSFRQGRSTDTQYF. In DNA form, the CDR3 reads TGTGCCAGCAGTTTCCGACAGGGGCGTAGCACAGATACGCAGTATTTT.

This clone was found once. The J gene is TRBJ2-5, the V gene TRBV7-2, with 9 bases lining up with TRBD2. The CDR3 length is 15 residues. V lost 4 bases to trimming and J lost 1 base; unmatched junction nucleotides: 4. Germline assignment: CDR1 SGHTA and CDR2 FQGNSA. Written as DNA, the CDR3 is TGTGCCAGCAGCTACCAGACTAGCGGCCAAGAGACCCAGTACTTC. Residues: CASSYQTSGQETQYF.

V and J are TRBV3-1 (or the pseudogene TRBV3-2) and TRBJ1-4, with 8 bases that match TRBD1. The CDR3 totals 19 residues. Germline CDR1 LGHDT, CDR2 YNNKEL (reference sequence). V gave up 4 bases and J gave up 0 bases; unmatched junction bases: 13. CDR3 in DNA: TGTGCCAGCAGCCTACACCGGACAGGGCCAGAAACAACTAATGAAAAACTGTTTTTT. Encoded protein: CASSLHRTGPETTNEKLFF.

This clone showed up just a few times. The CDR3 spells CASSLMTSGGNEQFF. In DNA form, the CDR3 reads TGCGCCAGCAGCCTGATGACTAGCGGGGGGAATGAGCAGTTCTTC. The chain uses TRBV5-1 and TRBJ2-1; TRBD2 aligns across 13 bases. V shed 4 bases and J 7 bases; nucleotides not matched to a gene: 5. Germline loops: CDR1 SGHRS, CDR2 YFSETQ. CDR3 size: 15 residues.

The CDR3 sequence is CASSLKGKQFF. For the CDR3, the DNA is TGTGCCAGCAGTTTAAAGGGGAAGCAGTTCTTC. This rearrangement joins TRBV12-3 or TRBV12-4 to TRBJ2-1, with a weak D call TRBD1 (5 bases). The length of the CDR3 is 11 residues. V was shortened by 2 bases and J by 11 bases, with 7 bases between the two germline ends.

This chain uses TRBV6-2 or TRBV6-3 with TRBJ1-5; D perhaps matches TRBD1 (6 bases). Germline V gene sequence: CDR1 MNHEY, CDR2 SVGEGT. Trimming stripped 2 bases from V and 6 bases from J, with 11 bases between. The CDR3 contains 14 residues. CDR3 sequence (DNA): TGTGCCAGCAGTTACGGTGGGACATTTCAGCCCCAGCATTTT. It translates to CASSYGGTFQPQHF.

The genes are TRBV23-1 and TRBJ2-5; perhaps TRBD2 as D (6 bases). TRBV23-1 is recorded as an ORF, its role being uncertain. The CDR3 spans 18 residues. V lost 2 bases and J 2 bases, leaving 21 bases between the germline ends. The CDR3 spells CASSQLFPSDAPQETQYF. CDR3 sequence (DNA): TGCGCCAGCAGTCAACTCTTTCCTAGCGATGCCCCACAAGAGACCCAGTACTTC.

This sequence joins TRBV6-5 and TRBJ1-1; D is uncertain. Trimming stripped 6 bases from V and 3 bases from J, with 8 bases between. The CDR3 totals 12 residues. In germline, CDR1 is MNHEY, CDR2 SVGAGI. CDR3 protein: CASRLRDTEAFF. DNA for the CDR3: TGTGCCAGCAGGCTCCGGGACACTGAAGCTTTCTTT.

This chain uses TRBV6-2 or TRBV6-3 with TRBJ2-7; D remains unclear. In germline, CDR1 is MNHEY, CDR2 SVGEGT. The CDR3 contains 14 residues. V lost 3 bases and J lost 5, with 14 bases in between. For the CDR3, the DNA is TGTGCCAGCAGTTATATAGACACGGCCCACGAGCAGTACTTC. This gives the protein CASSYIDTAHEQYF.